This T cell receptor beta chain derives from a study of spatial heterogeneity in lung cancer. Study-wide context: Alpha-chain sequences were consistently detected less often than beta-chain sequences.

In this sample, this clonotype turned up many times. Single TCR cDNA molecules each had their own unique molecular identifier. TCRdb fed the 5' RACE reads into MiXCR, producing one record per CDR3 protein. The sample yields 50,000 to 60,000 distinct CDR3 sequences, around 7% seen once. Time point described: blood at routine non-recurrence follow-up after resection. Whole RNA, isolated from tumor, nontumor lung or frozen PBMC, was sequenced without prior sorting. This CDR3 is 13 amino acids long. Germline values: CDR1 DFQATT, CDR2 SNEGSKA (reference sequence). J gave up 0 bases and V 5 bases, and 2 bases lay outside the gene matches.

This specimen consisted of PBMCs, obtained at follow-up. The clonotype comes from a female donor with early-stage non-small cell lung cancer. The chain is built from TRBV20-1 and TRBJ1-1; TRBD1 agrees at 8 bases. The CDR3 nucleotides are TGCAGTGCTCCGGACAGGGTGAACACTGAAGCTTTCTTT. Amino acids: CSAPDRVNTEAFF.